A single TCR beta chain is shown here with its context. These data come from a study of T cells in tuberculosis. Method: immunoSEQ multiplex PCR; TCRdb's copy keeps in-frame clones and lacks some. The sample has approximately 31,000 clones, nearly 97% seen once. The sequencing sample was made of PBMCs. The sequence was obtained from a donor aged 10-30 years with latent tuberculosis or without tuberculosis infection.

The CDR3 region is CASSELGRGHQPQHF. In nucleotides, the CDR3 is TGTGCCAGCAGTGAGTTGGGCAGGGGCCATCAGCCCCAGCATTTT. The gene calls are TRBV6-1 and TRBJ1-5, with a weak D call TRBD1 (6 bases). Germline V gene lookup returns CDR1 MNHNS and CDR2 SASEGT. The germline V and J ends were trimmed by 3 bases and 5 bases, with 14 bases remaining between them. The CDR3 consists of 15 residues.